The rows below give T cell receptor beta chains drawn from one sample of a study of blood T cell repertoires in COVID-19. Sequenced by immunoSEQ multiplex PCR; TCRdb stores in-frame clones only, minus some. The repertoire holds under 300,000 clones, almost 85% seen once, with approximately 16% in the top ten. The sample comprised PBMCs or T cells enriched from blood (not recorded which). These receptors came from a man aged 40-50 years who had recovered from COVID-19. Both conserved end residues are part of each CDR3. Fields, in order: clone size, D gene, V gene, J gene, CDR3 DNA, CDR3 protein. The D gene is left open where the match is weak. Size values are once, few and many counts, or a class for expanded clones, and some rows have none.

size: -
D: TRBD1
V: TRBV5-1
J: TRBJ2-5
DNA: TGCGCCAGCAGCTTCCAGGGACAGTACCAAGAGACCCAGTACTTC
CDR3: CASSFQGQYQETQYF

size: -
D: TRBD1
V: TRBV30
J: TRBJ1-3
DNA: TGTGCCACGGAGTCAGAACAGGGGAGAGACACCATATATTTT
CDR3: CATESEQGRDTIYF

size: -
D: TRBD1
V: TRBV4-2
J: TRBJ2-5
DNA: TGTGCCAGCACCCAGGGGGCAGGGGGTCAAGAGACCCAGTACTTC
CDR3: CASTQGAGGQETQYF

size: -
D: -
V: TRBV2
J: TRBJ2-1
DNA: TGTGCCAGCAGTGACGGGTGGTACAATGAGCAGTTCTTC
CDR3: CASSDGWYNEQFF

size: -
D: -
V: TRBV2
J: TRBJ2-7
DNA: TGTGCCAGCACCCCCCAAGCGGCCCCCGTGGGAGAGCAGTACTTC
CDR3: CASTPQAAPVGEQYF

size: -
D: -
V: TRBV18
J: TRBJ2-2
DNA: TGTGCCAGCTCAGGACTGGCGTTCAACACCGGGGAGCTGTTTTTT
CDR3: CASSGLAFNTGELFF

size: -
D: TRBD2
V: TRBV5-1
J: TRBJ2-1
DNA: TGCGCCAGCAGCCCCACCGAGGTAGCGGGACAGCAGTTCTTC
CDR3: CASSPTEVAGQQFF

size: few
D: TRBD1
V: TRBV4-2
J: TRBJ1-5
DNA: TGTGCCAGCAGCCAAGAAGGACAGGGGGCAGAGCCCCAGCATTTT
CDR3: CASSQEGQGAEPQHF

size: -
D: -
V: TRBV5-1
J: TRBJ1-1
DNA: TGCGCCAGCACTAACCCCGGAGCCGAAACTGAAGCTTTCTTT
CDR3: CASTNPGAETEAFF

size: -
D: TRBD1
V: TRBV30
J: TRBJ2-7
DNA: TGTGCCTGGACCCGACAGGGGTACGAGCAGTACTTC
CDR3: CAWTRQGYEQYF

size: -
D: -
V: TRBV28
J: TRBJ1-2
DNA: TGTGCCAGCAGTTTTGGGAGGTACGGCTACACCTTC
CDR3: CASSFGRYGYTF

size: -
D: -
V: TRBV6-2/TRBV6-3
J: TRBJ1-6
DNA: TGTGCCAGCAGTTACGAGGGGGATTATTCACCCCTCCACTTT
CDR3: CASSYEGDYSPLHF

size: -
D: TRBD2
V: TRBV7-9
J: TRBJ2-4
DNA: TGTGCCAGCAGCTTAGGCGGGACTACCAAAAACATTCAGTACTTC
CDR3: CASSLGGTTKNIQYF

size: -
D: TRBD2
V: TRBV2
J: TRBJ2-2
DNA: TGTGCCAGCAGTGCTCGGTACGGGGGGAGCACCGGGGAGCTGTTTTTT
CDR3: CASSARYGGSTGELFF

size: -
D: -
V: TRBV19
J: TRBJ1-2
DNA: TGTGCCAGTAGTCCTGGGCCAGACCCCAGCTATGGCTACACCTTC
CDR3: CASSPGPDPSYGYTF

size: -
D: -
V: TRBV2
J: TRBJ2-2
DNA: TGTGCCAGCAGGTGGGGGGAAGGGGACACCGGGGAGCTGTTTTTT
CDR3: CASRWGEGDTGELFF

size: once
D: -
V: TRBV10-3
J: TRBJ1-1
DNA: TGTGCCATCAGTGGTCGTACGGGGGGAGCTTTCTTT
CDR3: CAISGRTGGAFF

size: -
D: -
V: TRBV29-1
J: TRBJ2-3
DNA: TGCAGCGCCCTCGGGGGATCCGGGGGGCTAAGGCCAGATACGCAGTATTTT
CDR3: CSALGGSGGLRPDTQYF

size: -
D: TRBD1
V: TRBV2
J: TRBJ1-6
DNA: TGTGCCAGCAGCCTCGACAGGGCTAATTCACCCCTCCACTTT
CDR3: CASSLDRANSPLHF

size: -
D: -
V: TRBV6-5
J: TRBJ2-7
DNA: TGTGCCAGCAGTTACCCCTTTAGCGGTGGCTCCTACGAGCAGTACTTC
CDR3: CASSYPFSGGSYEQYF

size: -
D: -
V: TRBV11-2
J: TRBJ1-2
DNA: TGTGCCAGCAGCCCGCGCGGCGTCCATGGCTACACCTTC
CDR3: CASSPRGVHGYTF

size: -
D: -
V: TRBV5-4
J: TRBJ2-5
DNA: TGTGCCAGCAGCGATAGGGGCCAAGAGACCCAGTACTTC
CDR3: CASSDRGQETQYF

size: -
D: -
V: TRBV11-2
J: TRBJ2-7
DNA: TGTGCCAGCAGCTTAATTGCTAGCGTCTCCTACGAGCAGTACTTC
CDR3: CASSLIASVSYEQYF

size: many
D: -
V: TRBV7-9
J: TRBJ1-5
DNA: TGTGCCAGCAGCTATCAGGTCCATAATCAGCCCCAGCATTTT
CDR3: CASSYQVHNQPQHF

size: -
D: -
V: TRBV11-2
J: TRBJ2-1
DNA: TGTGCCAGCAGCGTGAGCGAGAACTACAATGAGCAGTTCTTC
CDR3: CASSVSENYNEQFF

size: -
D: TRBD1
V: TRBV18
J: TRBJ2-2
DNA: TGTGCCAGCTCCCCCAGACAGGGCGAGGCCACCGGGGAGCTGTTTTTT
CDR3: CASSPRQGEATGELFF

size: few
D: -
V: TRBV19
J: TRBJ1-6
DNA: TGTGCCAGTAGTTGGTCAGGGCGAACACCCCTCCACTTT
CDR3: CASSWSGRTPLHF

size: -
D: -
V: TRBV5-1
J: TRBJ2-7
DNA: TGCGCCAGCAGCTTGGCTTACGAGCAGTACTTC
CDR3: CASSLAYEQYF

size: few
D: TRBD2
V: TRBV7-3
J: TRBJ2-1
DNA: TGTGCCAGCGGCCGACTAGCGGGTTCCGGTGAGCAGTTCTTC
CDR3: CASGRLAGSGEQFF

size: -
D: TRBD1
V: TRBV6-4
J: TRBJ1-1
DNA: TGTGCCAGCAGCCCCGGACAGGGCAACACTGAAGCTTTCTTT
CDR3: CASSPGQGNTEAFF

size: once
D: TRBD1
V: TRBV6-2/TRBV6-3
J: TRBJ1-5
DNA: TGTGCCAGCAGCCGCGGGACAGGGGGTTTCCAAGGACCTCCCCAGCATTTT
CDR3: CASSRGTGGFQGPPQHF

size: once
D: -
V: TRBV7-5
J: TRBJ2-3
DNA: TGTGTCAGAAGCCAATGCGCCAGCGGGGGGCCTAGCACAGATACGCAGTATTTT
CDR3: CVRSQCASGGPSTDTQYF

size: -
D: -
V: TRBV3-1/TRBV3-2
J: TRBJ1-1
DNA: TGTGCCAGCAGCCAAATGTCAGGCAGCACTGAAGCTTTCTTT
CDR3: CASSQMSGSTEAFF

size: -
D: -
V: TRBV19
J: TRBJ1-5
DNA: TGTGCCAGTAGCACAGGGTCCGCAGTGAATCAGCCCCAGCATTTT
CDR3: CASSTGSAVNQPQHF

size: -
D: -
V: TRBV28
J: TRBJ2-1
DNA: TGTGCCAGCATCAACCGCCAGTATGTAAAGCAGTTCTTC
CDR3: CASINRQYVKQFF

size: -
D: TRBD1
V: TRBV27
J: TRBJ1-1
DNA: TGTGCCAGCACCGGGACAGTAACTGAAGCTTTCTTT
CDR3: CASTGTVTEAFF

size: once
D: TRBD1
V: TRBV5-5
J: TRBJ2-2
DNA: TGTGCCAGCAGCTTGCTACAGGGGAGAAGCACCGGGGAGCTGTTTTTT
CDR3: CASSLLQGRSTGELFF

size: -
D: -
V: TRBV3-1/TRBV3-2
J: TRBJ2-1
DNA: TGTGCCAGCAGCCGAGGACGAGGGAACAATGAGCAGTTCTTC
CDR3: CASSRGRGNNEQFF

size: -
D: TRBD1
V: TRBV6-5
J: TRBJ2-7
DNA: TGTGCCAGCAGTTATATAGGGACAGGGGGCGAGCAGTACTTC
CDR3: CASSYIGTGGEQYF

size: -
D: -
V: TRBV19
J: TRBJ1-5
DNA: TGTGCCAGTAGTATCCAGGTCAATCAGCCCCAGCATTTT
CDR3: CASSIQVNQPQHF

size: few
D: -
V: TRBV5-1
J: TRBJ1-1
DNA: TGCGCCAGCAGCTTAACCGGTGGCACTGAAGCTTTCTTT
CDR3: CASSLTGGTEAFF

size: -
D: -
V: TRBV29-1
J: TRBJ1-1
DNA: TGCAGCGCTTCAGACAGGCGAGGCACTGAAGCTTTCTTT
CDR3: CSASDRRGTEAFF

size: -
D: TRBD1
V: TRBV6-5
J: TRBJ1-2
DNA: TGTGCCAGCAGCCGACAGGGGTTCGACTATGGCTACACCTTC
CDR3: CASSRQGFDYGYTF

size: -
D: -
V: TRBV7-8
J: TRBJ2-5
DNA: TGTGCCAGCACTCAAAGGGGGCTGGGAGGTGTGGAGACCCAGTACTTC
CDR3: CASTQRGLGGVETQYF

size: -
D: -
V: TRBV5-6
J: TRBJ1-1
DNA: TGTGCCAGCAGCTTGGACAGGGTTGACACTGAAGCTTTCTTT
CDR3: CASSLDRVDTEAFF